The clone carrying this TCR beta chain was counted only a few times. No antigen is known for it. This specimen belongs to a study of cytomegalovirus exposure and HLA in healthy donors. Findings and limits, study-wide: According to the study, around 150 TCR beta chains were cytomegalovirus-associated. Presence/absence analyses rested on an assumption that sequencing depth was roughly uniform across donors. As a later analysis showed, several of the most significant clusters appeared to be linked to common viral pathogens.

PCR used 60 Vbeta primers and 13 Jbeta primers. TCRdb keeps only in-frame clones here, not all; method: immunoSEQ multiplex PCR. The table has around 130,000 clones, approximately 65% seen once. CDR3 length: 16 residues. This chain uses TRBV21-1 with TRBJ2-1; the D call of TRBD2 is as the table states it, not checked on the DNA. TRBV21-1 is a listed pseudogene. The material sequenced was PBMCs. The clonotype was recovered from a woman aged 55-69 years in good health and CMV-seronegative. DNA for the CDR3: TGTGCCAGCACCTCAAGGGGGGGACGCTCCTACAATGAGCAGTTCTTC. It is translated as CASTSRGGRSYNEQFF.